The 21 T cell receptor beta chains listed next were all sequenced from one sample in a study of T cells in Graves' hyperthyroidism and ophthalmopathy. Using RNA transcripts as the source, TCR beta CDR3 regions were amplified. TCR CDR3 regions were first amplified by RT-PCR with HTBI primers. TCRdb redid the calling of the multiplex PCR reads with MiXCR, one entry per CDR3 protein. Among some 350,000 distinct CDR3 sequences, about 16% were seen once, and the ten largest hold approximately 19%. The sample comprised blood. All receptors derive from an older woman with Graves' ophthalmopathy.

This clonotype was counted many times. The chain links TRBV3-1 to TRBJ1-6; TRBD1 agrees at 11 bases. Germline CDR1 is LGHDT and CDR2 is YNNKEL (reference sequence). The length of the CDR3 is 15 residues. Trimming at V came to 4 bases and at J to 9 bases, leaving 5 bases not matched to a gene. The CDR3 here is CASSRPGQGGSPLHF. CDR3 bases: TGTGCCAGCAGCCGCCCGGGACAGGGGGGTTCACCCCTCCACTTT.

This clonotype was seen at least ten times. The rearrangement joins TRBV20-1 to TRBJ1-5, with TRBD1 matching 9 bases. The germline V gene encodes CDR1 DFQATT and CDR2 SNEGSKA (reference sequence). Unmatched junction bases numbered 9, after V lost 6 bases and J lost 9 bases. This CDR3 region has 13 residues. The CDR3 here is CSAQQGAESPQHF. The CDR3 nucleotides are TGCAGTGCCCAACAGGGGGCTGAATCGCCCCAGCATTTT.

In this sample, this clonotype turned up a few times. The chain recombines TRBV20-1 with TRBJ1-4, with a weak D call TRBD1 (5 bases). The germline CDR1 and CDR2 sequences are DFQATT and SNEGSKA (reference sequence). With 4 bases removed from V and 5 bases from J, the gap between germline ends came to 8 bases. The CDR3 is 12 residues long. CDR3 in amino acids: CSAIRQNEKLFF. The CDR3, as DNA: TGCAGTGCTATCCGACAGAATGAAAAACTGTTTTTT.

V usage is TRBV7-2 and J usage is TRBJ2-5, with 7 bases that match TRBD1. The CDR3 is 15 amino acids. In germline, CDR1 is SGHTA, CDR2 FQGNSA. J gave up 5 bases and V 2 bases, and 8 bases lay outside the gene matches. Written as DNA, the CDR3 is TGTGCCAGCAGCTTAACAACGACAGGGTGGGAGACCCAGTACTTC. This encodes CASSLTTTGWETQYF.

This clonotype was counted many times. The V gene is TRBV29-1, the J gene TRBJ2-5, with D tentatively TRBD1 (5 bases). The V and J ends lost 4 bases and 5 bases respectively, with 8 bases between them. CDR1 is SQVTM, CDR2 ANQGSEA, per germline. This CDR3 has 11 amino acids. The CDR3 here is CSVADTETQYF. For the CDR3, the DNA is TGCAGCGTTGCGGACACCGAGACCCAGTACTTC.

This clonotype was recorded a few times. This sequence joins TRBV24-1 and TRBJ2-7, with D hard to call. Germline CDR1 reads KGHDR; CDR2 reads SFDVKD. With 4 bases removed from V and 5 bases from J, the gap between germline ends came to 11 bases. This CDR3 is built from 13 residues. The CDR3 here is CATSEPGLHEQYF. DNA of the CDR3: TGTGCCACCAGTGAACCGGGTCTTCACGAGCAGTACTTC.

There are many counts of this clonotype. The genes are TRBV12-3 or TRBV12-4 and TRBJ2-1, with D hard to call. V was pared by 3 bases and J by 0 bases, with 12 bases between. The CDR3 extends over 16 amino acids. The CDR3 spells CASSFYGATSYNEQFF. The CDR3 DNA sequence: TGTGCCAGCAGTTTTTACGGCGCTACCTCCTACAATGAGCAGTTCTTC.

This clonotype has at least ten counts. The chain is built from TRBV28 and TRBJ1-5; tentative D call: TRBD1 (6 bases). Germline V lookup: CDR1 MDHEN, CDR2 SYDVKM. Deletions cut 5 bases from V and 1 base from J, with 12 bases between. CDR3 length equals 15 residues. The CDR3 DNA reads TGTGCCAGCAGTGATTGGGGGCCCAGCAATCAGCCCCAGCATTTT. Its protein product is CASSDWGPSNQPQHF. The variable domain in full, completed from reference TRBV28 and TRBJ1-5, reads DVKVTQSSRYLVKRTGEKVFLECVQDMDHENMFWYRQDPGLGLRLIYFSYDVKMKEKGDIPEGYSVSREKKERFSLILESASTNQTSMYLCASSDWGPSNQPQHFGDGTRLSIL.

Turning to this clonotype: At one end the junction does not follow the germline gene, possibly because of a read error. The V call is TRBV15, the J call TRBJ2-2, with D possibly being TRBD1 or TRBD2 (5 bases each). The CDR3 spans 18 residues. From germline, CDR1 is LNHNV and CDR2 YYDKDF (reference sequence). This chain's CDR3 is CATSRDPLGTQNTGELVF. The CDR3 DNA reads TGTGCCACCAGCAGAGACCCACTAGGGACGCAGAACACCGGGGAGCTGGTTTTT.

The chain joins TRBV7-3 to TRBJ2-1, with 12 bases identical to TRBD2. V shed 3 bases and J 10 bases; nucleotides not matched to a gene: 7. CDR1 and CDR2 from the germline V gene are SGHTA and FQGTGA. The CDR3 covers 15 residues. The CDR3 coding sequence is TGTGCCAGCAGCTTTAGGACTAGCGGGATCAGGGAGCAGTTCTTC. Encoded protein: CASSFRTSGIREQFF.

In its sample, this clonotype was seen a few times. V usage is TRBV11-2 and J usage is TRBJ1-6, with 7 positions matching TRBD1. Trimming removed 7 bases from V and 4 bases from J; junction bases left unmatched: 10. This CDR3 is built from 16 residues. Germline V gene data show CDR1 as SGHAT and CDR2 as FQNNGV. The CDR3: CASTNSGTDYNSPLHF. The DNA of the CDR3 is TGTGCCAGCACCAACTCAGGGACAGATTATAATTCACCCCTCCACTTT.

This clonotype was observed at least ten times. The chain joins TRBV27 to TRBJ2-7, with TRBD1 identical over 7 bases. The germline CDR1 and CDR2 sequences are MNHEY and SMNVEV (reference sequence). This CDR3 has 14 residues. V lost 2 bases to trimming and J lost 3 bases; unmatched junction nucleotides: 4. CDR3 residues: CASSLEGAHYEQYF. In DNA, the CDR3 is TGTGCCAGCAGTTTAGAGGGGGCGCACTACGAGCAGTACTTC.

This clonotype was detected many times. One junction end does not reproduce the germline sequence, and a read error may be involved. V and J are TRBV24-1 and TRBJ2-5; a weak D match, TRBD1 (5 bases). The germline gives CDR1 KGHDR, CDR2 SFDVKD. The CDR3 sequence is 14 residues long. The chain's CDR3 is CGTSDTRVAETQYF. The CDR3 coding sequence is TGTGGCACCAGTGATACCAGGGTGGCGGAGACCCAGTACTTC.

This clonotype was detected ten times or more. The chain combines TRBV3-1 with TRBJ1-6; TRBD1 matches 9 bases. V was pared by 5 bases and J by 10 bases, with 6 bases of the junction left unmatched. Germline CDR1 LGHDT, CDR2 YNNKEL (reference sequence). The length of the CDR3 is 14 residues. CDR3 residues: CASSSGTGRSPLHF. The DNA of the CDR3 is TGTGCCAGCAGCTCCGGGACAGGGAGATCACCCCTCCACTTT. The whole variable domain, filled in from reference TRBV3-1 and TRBJ1-6, reads DTAVSQTPKYLVTQMGNDKSIKCEQNLGHDTMYWYKQDSKKFLKIMFSYNNKELIINETVPNRFSPKSPDKAHLNLHINSLELGDSAVYFCASSSGTGRSPLHFGNGTRLTVT.

This clonotype was recorded at least ten times. The V gene is TRBV2, the J gene TRBJ2-6, with 8 bases fitting TRBD1. Germline trimming cut 10 bases from V and 4 bases from J; bases unmatched to any gene: 9. The CDR3 covers 15 residues. Looked up from germline, CDR1 is SNHLY and CDR2 is FYNNEI. CDR3 sequence (DNA): TGTGCCACCATCGACAGGGGCTCCGGGGCCAACGTCCTGACTTTC. Translation gives CATIDRGSGANVLTF.

This clonotype was recorded many times. V is TRBV6-1 and J is TRBJ2-1; 10 positions agree with TRBD2. CDR3 length equals 18 residues. CDR1 and CDR2 (germline): MNHNS, SASEGT. J gave up 2 bases and V 5 bases, and 12 bases lay outside the gene matches. Written as DNA, the CDR3 is TGTGCCAGCAGTCACACCGAGGAGCTAGCGGGGGCCTACAATGAGCAGTTCTTC. As protein: CASSHTEELAGAYNEQFF.

This clonotype was seen many times. The rearrangement joins TRBV3-1 to TRBJ1-2, with 8 bases that match TRBD1. Germline V gives CDR1 LGHDT, CDR2 YNNKEL (reference sequence). The J segment lost 6 bases and the V segment lost 1 base, leaving 4 bases of the junction unmatched. The CDR3 sequence is 14 residues long. The CDR3 loop is CASSQGTGTDGYTF. In nucleotides, the CDR3 is TGTGCCAGCAGCCAAGGGACAGGGACGGATGGCTACACCTTC.

Here the CDR3 DNA reads TGTGCCAGCAGTCAGGTCGCGGTCAGGTTTTACGAGCAGTACTTC. Translation gives CASSQVAVRFYEQYF. V is TRBV6-8 and J is TRBJ2-7; D remains ambiguous. The germline V gene has CDR1 MNHGY and CDR2 SAAAGT. Trimming took 5 bases from V and 4 from J, leaving 18 bases between them. CDR3 size: 15 residues.

In this sample, this clonotype turned up many times. The V call is TRBV28, the J call TRBJ2-3, with a possible D match to TRBD2 (6 bases). In germline, CDR1 is MDHEN, CDR2 SYDVKM. With 7 bases removed from V and 0 bases from J, the gap between germline ends came to 14 bases. This CDR3 has 15 residues. The DNA of the CDR3 is TGTGCCAGCAAAATTAGCGGAGCTAGCACAGATACGCAGTATTTT. Translating gives CASKISGASTDTQYF.

This clonotype was seen many times. As DNA, the CDR3 is TGTGCCAGCAGGGGCGGGACAGGGGAGGGTCCCGGCTACGAGCAGTACTTC. Its translation: CASRGGTGEGPGYEQYF. The chain recombines TRBV28 with TRBJ2-7; 10 positions match TRBD1. The CDR3 is 17 residues long. Germline CDR1 reads MDHEN; CDR2 reads SYDVKM. Losses at the gene ends were 6 bases for V and 3 bases for J; bases not matched to a gene: 14.

V usage is TRBV7-9 and J usage is TRBJ2-3; perhaps TRBD2 as D (6 bases). The CDR3 spans 15 residues. The V end was cut by 6 bases, the J end by 0 bases, with 13 bases between. Germline CDR1 and CDR2: SEHNR and FQNEAQ (reference sequence). The CDR3 DNA sequence: TGTGCCAGCAGAGGACTACAATCTAGCACAGATACGCAGTATTTT. Translated, it gives CASRGLQSSTDTQYF.